This T cell receptor beta chain came from a study of technical replicates of blood from several donors. Germline V gene data show CDR1 as SGHTS and CDR2 as YDEGEE. With 1 base removed from V and 0 bases from J, the gap between germline ends came to 16 bases. The CDR3 runs 17 residues. Libraries were prepared by immunoSEQ multiplex PCR; TCRdb keeps only in-frame clonotypes and omits some of them. Among about 100,000 clones listed, nearly 96% were seen once. V gene TRBV5-8 combines with J gene TRBJ1-1; tentative D call: TRBD1 (6 bases). This receptor was identified in a human donor in good health. What was sequenced was T cells isolated from PBMCs. DNA for the CDR3: TGTGCCAGCAGCTTGAGCTCACCGGGACACGTGAACACTGAAGCTTTCTTT. It codes for CASSLSSPGHVNTEAFF.